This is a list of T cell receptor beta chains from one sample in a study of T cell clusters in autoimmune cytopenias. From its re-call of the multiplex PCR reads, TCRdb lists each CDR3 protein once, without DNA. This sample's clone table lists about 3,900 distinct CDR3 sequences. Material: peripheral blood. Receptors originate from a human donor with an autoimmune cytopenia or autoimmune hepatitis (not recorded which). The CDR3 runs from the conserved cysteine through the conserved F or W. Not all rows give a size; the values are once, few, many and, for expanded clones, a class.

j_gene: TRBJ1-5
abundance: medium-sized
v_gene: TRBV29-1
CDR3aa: CSVEGGGQPQHF

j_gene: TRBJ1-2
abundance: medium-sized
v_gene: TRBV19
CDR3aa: CASQPGAGLFGYTF

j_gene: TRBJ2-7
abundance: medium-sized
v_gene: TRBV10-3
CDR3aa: CAIRTGGYEQYF

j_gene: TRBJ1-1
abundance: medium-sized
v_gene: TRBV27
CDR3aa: CASSSNRGSRAFF

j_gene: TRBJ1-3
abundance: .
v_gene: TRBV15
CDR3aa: CATSREGTGNTIYF

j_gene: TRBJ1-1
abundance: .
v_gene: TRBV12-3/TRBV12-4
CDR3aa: CASRKTGTPEAFF

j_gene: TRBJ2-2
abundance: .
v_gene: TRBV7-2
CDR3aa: CASSLEQLLTGELFF

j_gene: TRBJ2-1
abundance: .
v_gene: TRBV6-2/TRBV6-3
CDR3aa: CASSYGGGGMYEQFF

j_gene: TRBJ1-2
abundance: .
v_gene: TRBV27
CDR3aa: CASSFVSSGAGNYGYTF

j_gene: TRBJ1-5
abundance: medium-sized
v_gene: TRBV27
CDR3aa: CASSRTGGNQPQHF

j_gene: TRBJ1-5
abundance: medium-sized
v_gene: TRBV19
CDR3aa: CASSREDSNQPQHF

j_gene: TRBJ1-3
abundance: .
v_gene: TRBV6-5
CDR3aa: CASSSISKTSGNTIYF

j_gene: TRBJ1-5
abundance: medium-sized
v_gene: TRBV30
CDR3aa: CAWSQTGGAQHF

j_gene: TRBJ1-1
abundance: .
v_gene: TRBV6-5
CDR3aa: CASSYSQDSEAFF

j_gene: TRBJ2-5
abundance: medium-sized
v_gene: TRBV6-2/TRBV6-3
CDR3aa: CASSYALQAGGQETQYF

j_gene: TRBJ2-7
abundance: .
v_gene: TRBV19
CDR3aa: CASRSSGQNSYEQYF

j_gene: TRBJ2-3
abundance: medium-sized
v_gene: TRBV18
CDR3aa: CASSPRGGASTDTQYF

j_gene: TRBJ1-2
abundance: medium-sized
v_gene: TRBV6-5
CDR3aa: CASSYDRLYGYTF

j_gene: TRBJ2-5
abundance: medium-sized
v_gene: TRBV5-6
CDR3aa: CASSTPGTSGRETQYF

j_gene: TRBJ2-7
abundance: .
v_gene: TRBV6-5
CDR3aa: CASSGTSSSYEQYF

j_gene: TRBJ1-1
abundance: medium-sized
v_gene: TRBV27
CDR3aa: CASSIGAATEAFF

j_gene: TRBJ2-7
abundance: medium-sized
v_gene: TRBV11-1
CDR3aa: CASSLAGETVEQYF

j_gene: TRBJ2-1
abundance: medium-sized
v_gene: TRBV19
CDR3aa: CASSISHLYEQFF

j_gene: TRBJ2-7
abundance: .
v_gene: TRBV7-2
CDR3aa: CASSRTGRIYEQYF